A selection of T cell receptor beta chains follows, all from one sample in a study of T cell responses to AZD1222 COVID-19 vaccine. Measured with immunoSEQ multiplex PCR; TCRdb has only the in-frame clones, and not every one. The sample contains around 99,000 clones, 70% to 90% of which appear only once. Material: peripheral blood, obtained 28 days after the second AZD1222 dose. The origin of the receptors is an adult who received the AZD1222 COVID-19 vaccine. Both conserved end residues are part of each CDR3. D genes are given only for firm matches. Clone size, where shown, is once, few, many, or a class for clones that have expanded.

>-|14|TRBJ2-5|-|TRBV11-2
TGTGCCAGCAGCAGAACAGGGCCTCAAGAGACCCAGTACTTC
CASSRTGPQETQYF
>-|13|TRBJ2-3|-|TRBV19
TGTGCCAGTAGTATAGATCTTACAGATACGCAGTATTTT
CASSIDLTDTQYF
>-|16|TRBJ1-2|TRBD1|TRBV4-1
TGCGCCAGCAGCCACCTCAAGGGACAGGGGGCGGGCGGCTACACCTTC
CASSHLKGQGAGGYTF
>-|11|TRBJ2-3|-|TRBV20-1
TGCAGTGCTGTAATGGGGATGGCGCAGTATTTT
CSAVMGMAQYF
>-|16|TRBJ1-1|-|TRBV7-2
TGTGCCAGCAGCCCTAGTCTGGCGGGCCTGAACACTGAAGCTTTCTTT
CASSPSLAGLNTEAFF
>-|14|TRBJ1-2|-|TRBV6-5
TGTGCCAGCAGTTACGGTCAGGGATCCGATGGCTACACCTTC
CASSYGQGSDGYTF
>-|12|TRBJ2-5|TRBD1|TRBV12-3/TRBV12-4
TGTGCCACCACAGGGGCCCAAGAGACCCAGTACTTC
CATTGAQETQYF
>-|16|TRBJ1-3|TRBD1|TRBV14
TGTGCCAGCAGCCGCTCCGGGACAGGGTACGGAAACACCATATATTTT
CASSRSGTGYGNTIYF
>-|15|TRBJ1-5|-|TRBV7-2
TGTGCCAGCAGCTTAATGGGGGATAGCAATCAGCCCCAGCATTTT
CASSLMGDSNQPQHF
>-|14|TRBJ1-1|-|TRBV25-1
TGTGCCAGCAGTCCCACGATGGTCAAGGCCGTTGCTTTCTTT
CASSPTMVKAVAFF
>-|14|TRBJ1-5|-|TRBV5-8
TGTGCCAGCAGCTTTGGGGGTAACGATCAGCCCCAGCATTTT
CASSFGGNDQPQHF
>-|12|TRBJ2-1|-|TRBV7-2
TGTGCCAGCAGCGGCCCCTTAGGTGAGCAGTTCTTC
CASSGPLGEQFF
>-|15|TRBJ1-5|-|TRBV27
TGTGCCAGCAGTTTAAGTTTGGGGGGTATGACGCCCCAGCATTTT
CASSLSLGGMTPQHF
>once|15|TRBJ2-5|-|TRBV21-1
TGTGCCAGCAGCAAAGTGGGCAGGCCCAAAGAGACCCAGTACTTC
CASSKVGRPKETQYF
>-|15|TRBJ1-1|TRBD1|TRBV30
TGTGCCTGGAGTGTATGGGGGACAGGGAACACTGAAGCTTTCTTT
CAWSVWGTGNTEAFF
>-|14|TRBJ2-3|-|TRBV19
TGTGCCAGTAGTTTAGGGCCCTATCAGGGTACGCAGTATTTT
CASSLGPYQGTQYF
>-|16|TRBJ2-3|TRBD1|TRBV6-1
TGTGCCAGCAGTGAAGCCGTGGACAGGATCACAGATACGCAGTATTTT
CASSEAVDRITDTQYF
>once|15|TRBJ1-6|-|TRBV6-5
TGTGTCACAGCACGGAGTAGCAGGCATAATTCACCCCTCCACTTT
CVTARSSRHNSPLHF
>-|16|TRBJ2-2|TRBD1|TRBV3-1/TRBV3-2
TGTGCCAGCAGCCAAGGGGGCAGGGGGCTTGTCGGGGAGCTGTTTTTT
CASSQGGRGLVGELFF